This T cell receptor beta chain was sequenced during a study of chemoradiotherapy in HPV16-positive cancers. Here immunoSEQ multiplex PCR was the method, and the copy in TCRdb shows in-frame clones only, minus some. The table has fewer than 70,000 clones, roughly nine tenths seen once. J was trimmed by 0 bases and V by 0 bases; bases with no gene match: 3. The CDR3 is 16 residues long. Germline CDR1 reads MNHEY; CDR2 reads SMNVEV (reference sequence). The specimen was blood, collected from a patient who underwent chemoradiotherapy. The origin of this receptor is a human donor with HPV-associated anogenital cancer. The chain couples TRBV27 to TRBJ2-7; TRBD1 matches at 9 bases. The CDR3 coding sequence is TGTGCCAGCAGTTTATCGGACAGGGGTAGCTCCTACGAGCAGTACTTC. Encoded protein: CASSLSDRGSSYEQYF.